The 8 T cell receptor beta chains presented below share a single source sample, sequenced in a study of T cell responses to AZD1222 COVID-19 vaccine. Assay used: immunoSEQ multiplex PCR; TCRdb lists only in-frame clones, some missing. This repertoire shows 80,000 to 95,000 clones, 90% found once; its top ten account for 5% to 6%. The specimen was peripheral blood, collected 28 days after the second AZD1222 dose. These receptors all come from an adult who received the AZD1222 COVID-19 vaccine.

The chain links TRBV11-3 to TRBJ2-4; D is tentatively TRBD1 or TRBD2 (7 bases each). The CDR3 covers 13 residues. Germline values: CDR1 SGHNT, CDR2 YENEEA. V shed 4 bases and J shed 10 bases, with 14 bases lying between them. The CDR3 DNA follows: TGTGCCAGCAGCTCCCAGGGGGGGGTAATTCAGTACTTC. Its protein is CASSSQGGVIQYF. Supplemented by reference TRBV11-3 and TRBJ2-4, the full variable domain reads EAGVVQSPRYKIIEKKQPVAFWCNPISGHNTLYWYLQNLGQGPELLIRYENEEAVDDSQLPKDRFSAERLKGVDSTLKIQPAELGDSAVYLCASSSQGGVIQYFGAGTRLSVL.

J is TRBJ2-7 and V is TRBV28; perhaps TRBD2 as D (7 bases). V lost 8 bases to trimming and J lost 0 bases, with 20 bases between them. CDR1 MDHEN and CDR2 SYDVKM come from the germline V gene. This CDR3 spans 16 amino acids. The CDR3 DNA sequence: TGTGCCAGCGTGACCATCCACGCGGGGGCCTCCTACGAGCAGTACTTC. Its translation: CASVTIHAGASYEQYF.

This chain links TRBV30 with TRBJ1-5; tentative D call: TRBD1 (6 bases). Trimming shortened V by 0 bases and J by 3 bases, and 9 bases separated the two germline ends. The CDR3 covers 14 residues. Germline V gene sequence: CDR1 GTSNPN, CDR2 SVGIG (reference sequence). The CDR3 nucleotides are TGTGCCTGGAGTGTCCGGGACAACAATCAGCCCCAGCATTTT. It yields the protein CAWSVRDNNQPQHF.

This chain connects TRBV7-2 to TRBJ1-2, with 8 bases aligning to TRBD1. The germline V gene has CDR1 SGHTA and CDR2 FQGNSA. V shed 0 bases and J 6 bases; nucleotides not matched to a gene: 12. The CDR3 runs 17 residues. In DNA, the CDR3 is TGTGCCAGCAGCTTAGCAGCAAACCGACAGGGGAAGAATGGCTACACCTTC. Its translation: CASSLAANRQGKNGYTF. Together with reference TRBV7-2 and TRBJ1-2, the CDR3 gives the full variable domain: GAGVSQSPSNKVTEKGKDVELRCDPISGHTALYWYRQSLGQGLEFLIYFQGNSAPDKSGLPSDRFSAERTGGSVSTLTIQRTQQEDSAVYLCASSLAANRQGKNGYTFGSGTRLTVV.

The chain has TRBV19 and TRBJ1-1; D call uncertain. The CDR3 runs to 14 residues. The ends were cut back, 7 bases at V and 2 bases at J, with 14 bases in the middle. Germline V gene sequence: CDR1 LNHDA, CDR2 SQIVND (reference sequence). CDR3 bases: TGTGCCAGTACCACGTTGGAATTTAACACTGAAGCTTTCTTT. It encodes CASTTLEFNTEAFF.

V usage is TRBV7-2 and J usage is TRBJ1-1; no definite D call. V lost 5 bases and J lost 2, with 15 bases in between. This CDR3 has 15 amino acids. Germline-derived CDR1 and CDR2 are SGHTA and FQGNSA. CDR3 DNA sequence: TGTGCCAGCAGCCTTAGGGAACGCGCCAACACTGAAGCTTTCTTT. This gives the protein CASSLRERANTEAFF.

The chain has TRBV7-2 and TRBJ2-7; 8 bases are a match to TRBD1. Germline loops: CDR1 SGHTA, CDR2 FQGNSA. Unmatched junction bases numbered 5, after V lost 5 bases and J lost 2 bases. The CDR3 is 14 amino acids. CDR3 nucleotide sequence: TGTGCCAGCAGCCTCGACAGGGGCACCTACGAGCAGTACTTC. The encoded protein is CASSLDRGTYEQYF. Full variable domain (remainder filled in from reference TRBV7-2 and TRBJ2-7): GAGVSQSPSNKVTEKGKDVELRCDPISGHTALYWYRQSLGQGLEFLIYFQGNSAPDKSGLPSDRFSAERTGGSVSTLTIQRTQQEDSAVYLCASSLDRGTYEQYFGPGTRLTVT.

This chain connects TRBV7-2 to TRBJ2-3, with 8 bases identical to TRBD2. The V gene end was trimmed by 5 bases and the J gene end by 2 bases; junction bases not matched to a gene: 9. The length of the CDR3 is 16 residues. Germline values: CDR1 SGHTA, CDR2 FQGNSA. The CDR3: CASSPSPGGPTDTQYF. For the CDR3, the DNA is TGTGCCAGCAGCCCCTCCCCGGGGGGGCCCACAGATACGCAGTATTTT.